Following are 32 T cell receptor beta chains from one sample sequenced in a study of cytomegalovirus exposure and HLA in healthy donors. Primers for the PCR totalled 60 Vbeta and 13 Jbeta. Produced via immunoSEQ multiplex PCR; TCRdb's table is partial and in-frame only. Seen here are 200,000 to 300,000 clones, roughly four fifths observed once, and the top ten hold more than 1.5%. Sequencing was carried out using PBMCs. The receptor source for this set is a woman aged 40 to 49 in good health and CMV-seropositive.

This sequence joins TRBV6-1 and TRBJ1-5, with 7 bases matching TRBD1. J gave up 6 bases and V 5 bases, and 10 bases lay outside the gene matches. The CDR3 is made up of 15 amino acids. Germline assignment: CDR1 MNHNS and CDR2 SASEGT. The CDR3 bases are TGTGCCAGCAGTTTCGACAGGGACCTCGGTCAGCCCCAGCATTTT. Translation gives CASSFDRDLGQPQHF.

For the CDR3, the DNA is TGTGCCAGCAGCCAAGGCAACAGGAGGGCTGGGAATGAGCAGTTCTTC. Translation gives CASSQGNRRAGNEQFF. The chain joins TRBV14 to TRBJ2-1; D may be TRBD2 (6 bases). Trimming took off 1 base at V and 7 bases at J, with 17 bases between the two ends. The V gene's germline CDR1 is SGHDN and CDR2 FVKESK. The CDR3 is 16 residues long.

The gene calls are TRBV4-1 and TRBJ2-3, with 8 bases matching TRBD2. Looked up from germline, CDR1 is MGHRA and CDR2 is YSYEKL. The CDR3 covers 17 residues. V shed 0 bases, J shed 1 base, and the junction held 6 bases outside the gene matches. The CDR3 here is CASSQDRDSGGTDTQYF. In DNA form, the CDR3 reads TGCGCCAGCAGCCAAGATCGGGATAGCGGGGGCACAGATACGCAGTATTTT.

The chain couples TRBV2 to TRBJ2-7; the match to TRBD2 covers 13 bases. The CDR3 consists of 18 residues. After removal of 7 bases from V and 0 bases from J, the junction contained 12 bases not matched to a gene. CDR1 and CDR2 (germline): SNHLY, FYNNEI. The CDR3 coding sequence is TGTGCCAGCACCACCGGACTAGCGGGAGCGTCGAGCTCCTACGAGCAGTACTTC. Protein: CASTTGLAGASSSYEQYF.

The J gene is TRBJ2-2, the V gene TRBV10-3; D is unresolved. Trimming took off 4 bases at V and 1 base at J, with 10 bases between the two ends. Per germline, CDR1 ENHRY and CDR2 SYGVKD. This CDR3 is 15 amino acids long. CDR3: CAISALQVNTGELFF. CDR3 coding DNA: TGTGCCATCAGTGCCCTGCAGGTGAACACCGGGGAGCTGTTTTTT.

The chain couples TRBV5-1 to TRBJ1-6; D call uncertain. The germline V gene encodes CDR1 SGHRS and CDR2 YFSETQ. V lost 4 bases, J lost 10 bases, and 12 bases lay in between. This CDR3 has 13 amino acids. CDR3 sequence reads: CASSGRVGSPLHF. CDR3 sequence (DNA): TGCGCCAGCAGCGGGAGGGTTGGATCACCCCTCCACTTT.

There are a few counts of this clone. V and J are TRBV5-8 and TRBJ2-7, with 7 bases matching TRBD2. The CDR3 covers 15 residues. Per germline, CDR1 SGHTS and CDR2 YDEGEE. Germline trimming cut 0 bases from V and 1 base from J; bases unmatched to any gene: 4. DNA of the CDR3: TGTGCCAGCAGCTTGGCTAGCGGCGGATCCTACGAGCAGTACTTC. Its protein is CASSLASGGSYEQYF.

A remark on this clone: The sample has other DNA sequences that encode this CDR3 too. The chain employs TRBV28 and TRBJ1-2; D call uncertain. V was pared by 6 bases and J by 4 bases, with 12 bases between. This CDR3 spans 13 amino acids. Germline CDR1 is MDHEN and CDR2 is SYDVKM. CDR3 sequence: CASSLGGFYGYTF. For the CDR3, the DNA is TGTGCCAGCAGCTTGGGAGGATTCTATGGCTACACCTTC.

This chain joins TRBV27 and TRBJ1-5; tentative D call: TRBD1 (5 bases). Between the trimmed V and J ends, which lost 6 bases and 0 bases, there was a span of 12 bases. This CDR3 has 15 amino acids. CDR1 and CDR2 (germline): MNHEY, SMNVEV (reference sequence). The CDR3 sequence is CASSPLRGSNQPQHF. The CDR3 bases are TGTGCCAGCAGCCCCCTTAGGGGTAGCAATCAGCCCCAGCATTTT.

The chain links TRBV2 to TRBJ1-5; perhaps TRBD1 as D (6 bases). V was clipped by 6 bases and J by 6 bases, with 15 bases between them. In germline, CDR1 is SNHLY, CDR2 FYNNEI. CDR3 length: 14 residues. CDR3 protein: CASRRGTQGQPQHF. The DNA for the CDR3 is TGTGCCAGCAGGAGGGGGACCCAGGGTCAGCCCCAGCATTTT.

This clone occurred a few times. The chain couples TRBV5-5 to TRBJ1-2; 7 bases are a match to TRBD1. Germline trimming cut 0 bases from V and 4 bases from J; bases unmatched to any gene: 9. Germline V CDR1 and CDR2: SGHKS, YYEKEE (reference sequence). The length of the CDR3 is 16 residues. This CDR3 is CASSLGRSGQIYGYTF. Written as DNA, the CDR3 is TGTGCCAGCAGCTTGGGTCGTTCGGGACAGATCTATGGCTACACCTTC.

This chain uses TRBV7-2 with TRBJ2-1, with D perhaps TRBD1 (5 bases). V lost 2 bases to trimming and J lost 8 bases, with 22 bases between them. Germline V lookup: CDR1 SGHTA, CDR2 FQGNSA. The CDR3 extends over 17 amino acids. This CDR3 is CASSLFHSDIPPHEQFF. CDR3 nucleotides: TGTGCCAGCAGCTTATTCCACTCGGACATCCCGCCGCATGAGCAGTTCTTC.

The V and J genes are TRBV2 and TRBJ1-5; D perhaps matches TRBD1 (6 bases). The CDR3 covers 16 residues. Germline CDR1 reads SNHLY; CDR2 reads FYNNEI. Trimming left V 6 bases short and J 3 bases short, with 18 bases between. Written as DNA, the CDR3 is TGTGCCAGCAGCCTACAGGGTTCTTCATCCAATCAGCCCCAGCATTTT. Its translation: CASSLQGSSSNQPQHF.

This clone was found once. The chain uses TRBV15 and TRBJ2-7; D is possibly TRBD2 (5 bases). The CDR3 runs 15 residues. Trimming removed 0 bases at V and 0 bases at J, with 9 bases between. Looked up from germline, CDR1 is LNHNV and CDR2 is YYDKDF (reference sequence). The CDR3 protein is CATSREAASSYEQYF. The DNA for the CDR3 is TGTGCCACCAGCAGAGAAGCGGCGAGCTCCTACGAGCAGTACTTC.

The rearrangement uses TRBV6-5 and TRBJ2-7, with 9 nucleotides matching TRBD2. Trimming cost V 4 bases and J 2 bases; bases outside gene matches: 9. Germline CDR1 and CDR2: MNHEY and SVGAGI. There are 16 residues in the CDR3. The CDR3, as DNA: TGTGCCAGCAGTTTTGACCTCACTAGCGGGCCCTACGAGCAGTACTTC. It codes for CASSFDLTSGPYEQYF.

The chain combines TRBV30 with TRBJ2-3; 10 nucleotides line up with TRBD2. Trimming removed 1 base from V and 10 bases from J; junction bases left unmatched: 11. The germline gives CDR1 GTSNPN, CDR2 SVGIG (reference sequence). The CDR3 sequence is 15 residues long. The CDR3 DNA reads TGTGCCTGGAGTGGACTAGCGGGTGGGGGAGCTGCGCAGTATTTT. Translating gives CAWSGLAGGGAAQYF.

The V gene is TRBV18, the J gene TRBJ1-1; D is ambiguous. There are 17 residues in the CDR3. With 0 bases removed from V and 4 bases from J, the gap between germline ends came to 18 bases. CDR1 and CDR2 from the germline V gene are KGHSH and LQKENI. CDR3: CASSPPFTTLRGTEAFF. DNA for the CDR3: TGTGCCAGCTCACCACCTTTTACAACTCTAAGAGGCACTGAAGCTTTCTTT. The entire variable domain, with the rest obtained from reference TRBV18 and TRBJ1-1, is as follows: NAGVMQNPRHLVRRRGQEARLRCSPMKGHSHVYWYRQLPEEGLKFMVYLQKENIIDESGMPKERFSAEFPKEGPSILRIQQVVRGDSAAYFCASSPPFTTLRGTEAFFGQGTRLTVV.

CDR3 sequence (DNA): TGTGCCAGTAGTACTAGCGGGAGCCCGCCCGGGGAGCTGTTTTTT. The encoded protein is CASSTSGSPPGELFF. This chain uses TRBV19 with TRBJ2-2; 10 nucleotides line up with TRBD2. Looked up from germline, CDR1 is LNHDA and CDR2 is SQIVND (reference sequence). The CDR3 has 15 residues. Unmatched junction bases numbered 5, after V lost 4 bases and J lost 6 bases.

This clone was recorded only once. The J gene is TRBJ2-1, the V gene TRBV5-8; weak D call: TRBD1 (6 bases). Germline CDR1 SGHTS, CDR2 YDEGEE. This CDR3 comprises 14 residues. V was pared by 6 bases and J by 4 bases, with 14 bases between. The CDR3 protein is CASNPPGQYNEQFF. CDR3 nucleotides: TGTGCCAGCAACCCACCGGGACAATACAATGAGCAGTTCTTC.

The V gene is TRBV4-2, the J gene TRBJ2-7; D ambiguous. V lost 4 bases, J lost 7 bases, and 11 bases lay in between. This CDR3 region has 12 residues. From germline, CDR1 is LGHNA and CDR2 YNFKEQ. CDR3 region: CASSPGGLEQYF. The CDR3, as DNA: TGTGCCAGCAGCCCGGGTGGCTTAGAGCAGTACTTC.

The V and J genes are TRBV7-2 and TRBJ2-3, with 13 nucleotides matching TRBD2. Germline values: CDR1 SGHTA, CDR2 FQGNSA. The CDR3 extends over 16 amino acids. The V segment lost 5 bases and the J segment 4 bases; nucleotides outside the gene matches: 6. The chain's CDR3 is CASSITSGRAPDTQYF. CDR3 nucleotides: TGTGCCAGCAGCATCACTAGCGGGAGGGCCCCAGATACGCAGTATTTT.

This chain joins TRBV19 and TRBJ1-1; D not certain. CDR3 length: 13 residues. Trimming removed 3 bases from V and 0 bases from J, with 5 bases in between. Per the germline V gene, CDR1 is LNHDA and CDR2 is SQIVND (reference sequence). CDR3 in DNA: TGTGCCAGTAGTATTCTTCTGAACACTGAAGCTTTCTTT. As protein: CASSILLNTEAFF.

The chain couples TRBV28 to TRBJ2-2; 15 bases agree with TRBD2. Germline CDR1 reads MDHEN; CDR2 reads SYDVKM. Losses at the gene ends were 7 bases for V and 5 bases for J; bases not matched to a gene: 11. The CDR3 contains 18 residues. The CDR3 coding sequence is TGTGCCAGCACCCGATCGGGACTAGCGGGAGGAGGTACCGGGGAGCTGTTTTTT. Translated: CASTRSGLAGGGTGELFF.

The genes are TRBV6-1 and TRBJ1-1; 9 bases match TRBD1. The trim removed 6 bases at V and 7 bases at J, leaving 6 bases unmatched. The germline gives CDR1 MNHNS, CDR2 SASEGT. The CDR3 covers 13 residues. The CDR3 DNA is TGTGCCAGCAGACTGGACAGGGGCAATGAAGCTTTCTTT. Its translation is CASRLDRGNEAFF.

The chain employs TRBV7-2 and TRBJ2-3; 8 positions match TRBD2. V lost 2 bases to trimming and J lost 0 bases; unmatched junction nucleotides: 4. The germline CDR1 and CDR2 sequences are SGHTA and FQGNSA. The CDR3 is 16 amino acids. CDR3 loop: CASSLMPSGSTDTQYF. In DNA form, the CDR3 reads TGTGCCAGCAGCTTAATGCCTAGCGGGAGCACAGATACGCAGTATTTT.

The genes are TRBV7-9 and TRBJ2-7; D unclear. The germline V and J ends were trimmed by 3 bases and 3 bases, with 12 bases remaining between them. Germline assignment: CDR1 SEHNR and CDR2 FQNEAQ (reference sequence). This CDR3 region has 14 residues. The CDR3 spells CASSFSTSDYEQYF. The CDR3 DNA sequence: TGTGCCAGCAGCTTTTCGACTTCCGACTACGAGCAGTACTTC.

This sequence joins TRBV19 and TRBJ2-1; D unclear. Trimming left V 3 bases short and J 0 bases short, with 9 bases between. CDR1 is LNHDA and CDR2 is SQIVND in the germline V gene (reference sequence). The CDR3 has 15 residues. DNA of the CDR3: TGTGCCAGTAGTATCTTGGGCAACTCCTACAATGAGCAGTTCTTC. The encoded protein is CASSILGNSYNEQFF.

The rearrangement links TRBV5-1 to TRBJ1-5; D unclear. The CDR3 loop spans 14 amino acids. Trimming took 0 bases from V and 6 from J, leaving 10 bases between them. Germline V gene sequence: CDR1 SGHRS, CDR2 YFSETQ. CDR3: CASSLEAGGQPQHF. As DNA, the CDR3 is TGCGCCAGCAGCTTGGAAGCGGGCGGTCAGCCCCAGCATTTT.

This clone was counted a single time. CDR3 in amino acids: CASSTPSTGALYNEQFF. Here the CDR3 DNA reads TGTGCCAGTAGTACCCCCTCGACAGGGGCCCTATACAATGAGCAGTTCTTC. The gene calls are TRBV19 and TRBJ2-1, with 8 nucleotides matching TRBD1. The CDR3 loop spans 17 amino acids. Losses at the gene ends were 4 bases for V and 4 bases for J; bases not matched to a gene: 12. Germline CDR1 is LNHDA and CDR2 is SQIVND (reference sequence).

The rearrangement uses TRBV5-4 and TRBJ2-3; TRBD2 aligns across 8 bases. This CDR3 contains 15 residues. Trimming removed 4 bases from V and 1 base from J; junction bases left unmatched: 5. Germline lookup yields CDR1 SGHNT and CDR2 YYREEE (reference sequence). CDR3 coding DNA: TGTGCCAGCAGCGCGGGACTAGACGGCACAGATACGCAGTATTTT. It is translated as CASSAGLDGTDTQYF.

The genes are TRBV19 and TRBJ1-4, with D unresolved. This CDR3 has 15 amino acids. The V end was cut by 5 bases, the J end by 3 bases, with 13 bases between. Looked up from germline, CDR1 is LNHDA and CDR2 is SQIVND (reference sequence). In nucleotides, the CDR3 is TGTGCCAGTAGTGTAGGCACCGGAGCTAATGAAAAACTGTTTTTT. Protein product: CASSVGTGANEKLFF.

The chain links TRBV29-1 to TRBJ1-2; D perhaps matches TRBD1 (6 bases). There are 14 residues in the CDR3. The germline V gene encodes CDR1 SQVTM and CDR2 ANQGSEA. V was clipped by 0 bases and J by 6 bases, with 14 bases between them. The CDR3 here is CSVEDQAGVDGYTF. CDR3 DNA sequence: TGCAGCGTTGAAGATCAGGCAGGGGTTGATGGCTACACCTTC.